A single sample is the source of the 29 T cell receptor beta chains below, sequenced in a study of T cell repertoires in cytomegalovirus infection. What these receptors recognize is not known. MiXCR was run by TCRdb on the reads, yielding one entry per CDR3 protein. The sample lists around 900,000 distinct CDR3 sequences, 30% to 40% occurring once. Specimen: cultured CD8+ T cells from PBMCs, collected from culture after CMV antigen stimulation. Receptor source: a human donor in good health (CMV status not recorded). Some clones in this sample may be carry-over from other donors' samples.

The rearrangement joins TRBV27 to TRBJ2-7; D gene ambiguous. Germline V gene lookup returns CDR1 MNHEY and CDR2 SMNVEV (reference sequence). V gave up 5 bases and J gave up 2 bases, with 16 bases separating them. The CDR3 spans 15 residues. Here the CDR3 DNA reads TGTGCCAGCAGTCCTACATGGTCGTCCGCCTACGAGCAGTACTTC. Protein sequence: CASSPTWSSAYEQYF.

This clonotype turned up a few times. This chain links TRBV11-2 with TRBJ1-2; 11 positions match TRBD1. Germline CDR1 is SGHAT and CDR2 is FQNNGV. J lost 3 bases, V lost 5 bases, and 5 bases had no gene match. The CDR3 runs to 15 residues. CDR3 protein: CASSATGQGDYGYTF. The CDR3 DNA reads as TGTGCCAGCAGCGCTACGGGACAGGGGGACTATGGCTACACCTTC. Based on the CDR3 plus reference TRBV11-2 and TRBJ1-2, the full variable domain is EAGVAQSPRYKIIEKRQSVAFWCNPISGHATLYWYQQILGQGPKLLIQFQNNGVVDDSQLPKDRFSAERLKGVDSTLKIQPAKLEDSAVYLCASSATGQGDYGYTFGSGTRLTVV.

The CDR3 bases are TGTGCCAGCAGCTCAGGACAGGGGGCCTTCGAGCAGTACTTC. This translates into CASSSGQGAFEQYF. This rearrangement joins TRBV7-9 to TRBJ2-7; TRBD1 matches 11 bases. This CDR3 is 14 amino acids long. Trimming at V came to 4 bases and at J to 6 bases, leaving 5 bases not matched to a gene. Germline values: CDR1 SEHNR, CDR2 FQNEAQ (reference sequence).

This chain joins TRBV28 and TRBJ1-5; D is unclear. The CDR3 is 17 residues long. The V end was cut by 3 bases, the J end by 1 base, with 16 bases between. From germline, CDR1 is MDHEN and CDR2 SYDVKM. In nucleotides, the CDR3 is TGTGCCAGCAGTTTCGGAGGTTGGGGTTCGAGCAATCAGCCCCAGCATTTT. Its protein is CASSFGGWGSSNQPQHF.

This chain links TRBV10-3 with TRBJ2-3, with 9 positions matching TRBD2. Germline values: CDR1 ENHRY, CDR2 SYGVKD. V trimming: 0 bases; J trimming: 4 bases; junction bases outside the gene matches: 8. The CDR3 runs 17 residues. Here the CDR3 reads CAISESNGGLASDTQYF. The DNA of the CDR3 is TGTGCCATCAGTGAGTCCAATGGGGGACTAGCTTCAGATACGCAGTATTTT.

This clonotype has more than one count but fewer than ten. V and J are TRBV4-2 and TRBJ2-1; D is unresolved. Germline values: CDR1 LGHNA, CDR2 YNFKEQ. This CDR3 has 14 amino acids. V was clipped by 0 bases and J by 6 bases, with 9 bases between them. For the CDR3, the DNA is TGTGCCAGCAGCCAAGACTCTATGGGCAATGAGCAGTTCTTC. Translated, it gives CASSQDSMGNEQFF.

There are a few counts of this clonotype. This chain connects TRBV28 to TRBJ2-4; D is ambiguous. Per the germline V gene, CDR1 is MDHEN and CDR2 is SYDVKM. Trimming took 5 bases from V and 0 from J, leaving 20 bases between them. The CDR3 length is 18 residues. DNA of the CDR3: TGTGCCAGCAGTCCTGTGGGAAAAGAGAGCTTAGCCAAAAACATTCAGTACTTC. The encoded protein is CASSPVGKESLAKNIQYF.

For this clonotype: Being one base from a much bigger clone, this may be a read error. This is likely a read error, given that the CDR3 carries no conserved phenylalanine or tryptophan at its end. The V gene is TRBV19, the J gene TRBJ1-2; the D is unclear. The ends were cut back, 7 bases at V and 3 bases at J, with 12 bases in the middle. Germline loops: CDR1 LNHDA, CDR2 SQIVND (reference sequence). The length of the CDR3 is 13 residues. DNA of the CDR3: TGTGCCAGTACTTTGGACGGCTACTATGGCTACACCCTC. Translation gives CASTLDGYYGYTL.

At least ten counts were recorded for this clonotype. The chain is built from TRBV7-8 and TRBJ2-6; TRBD1 aligns across 8 bases. CDR1 and CDR2 from the germline V gene are SGHVS and FQNEAQ. V dropped 4 bases and J dropped 0; count of bases not matched to a gene: 5. The CDR3 is made up of 17 amino acids. DNA for the CDR3: TGTGCCAGCAGCTCGGGACAGGCGTTCTCTGGGGCCAACGTCCTGACTTTC. Encoded protein: CASSSGQAFSGANVLTF.

This clonotype has only a few counts. The chain combines TRBV7-9 with TRBJ1-5, with 7 bases lining up with TRBD1. Germline V gene data show CDR1 as SEHNR and CDR2 as FQNEAQ (reference sequence). The CDR3 runs to 13 residues. V shed 8 bases and J 3 bases; nucleotides not matched to a gene: 4. The CDR3 spells CASGTDFNQPQHF. CDR3 nucleotide sequence: TGTGCCAGCGGGACAGACTTCAATCAGCCCCAGCATTTT.

This clonotype was observed a handful of times. This chain joins TRBV6-1 and TRBJ1-1, with 9 bases fitting TRBD1. CDR3 length: 15 amino acids. Germline lookup yields CDR1 MNHNS and CDR2 SASEGT. V shed 5 bases, J shed 1 base, and the junction held 5 bases outside the gene matches. In nucleotides, the CDR3 is TGTGCCAGCAGTATATACAGGGGGCAGAACACTGAAGCTTTCTTT. Amino acids: CASSIYRGQNTEAFF.

The chain links TRBV6-1 to TRBJ2-5; 7 bases agree with TRBD1. V lost 1 base and J lost 1; bases outside the gene matches: 9. CDR1 is MNHNS and CDR2 is SASEGT in the germline V gene. The CDR3 is made up of 17 amino acids. The CDR3 region has the DNA TGTGCCAGCAGTGAAGGCTCCCTGGGACAGTTCCAAGAGACCCAGTACTTC. Translating it yields CASSEGSLGQFQETQYF.

As regards this clonotype: With a much larger clone just one base away, this may be a read error. This chain uses TRBV7-6 with TRBJ1-3; D ambiguous. Germline V gene data show CDR1 as SGHVS and CDR2 as FNYEAQ. The CDR3 is 18 residues long. V was trimmed by 1 base and J by 0 bases, leaving 16 bases between them. The CDR3: CASSLVGKGRRSGNTIYF. For the CDR3, the DNA is TGTGCCAGCAGCTTAGTGGGGAAAGGCAGACGCTCTGGAAACACCATATATTTT.

In its sample, this clonotype was seen many times. The chain links TRBV7-2 to TRBJ2-1; unclear D gene. V was shortened by 1 base and J by 12 bases, with 10 bases between the two germline ends. The CDR3 sequence is 12 residues long. Germline lookup yields CDR1 SGHTA and CDR2 FQGNSA. The CDR3 loop is CASSLVTPGQFF. CDR3 in DNA: TGTGCCAGCAGCTTAGTGACCCCCGGGCAGTTCTTC.

This clonotype appeared a few times. The genes are TRBV4-1 and TRBJ1-2; D gene uncertain. The germline gives CDR1 MGHRA, CDR2 YSYEKL. The CDR3 runs 17 residues. The germline V and J ends were trimmed by 6 bases and 4 bases, with 24 bases remaining between them. CDR3: CASSYSGRPSPSYGYTF. The CDR3 DNA is TGCGCCAGCAGTTACTCCGGGAGGCCGAGTCCGTCCTATGGCTACACCTTC.

This chain joins TRBV20-1 and TRBJ1-1; 9 nucleotides agree with TRBD1. The CDR3 covers 11 residues. Germline V gene sequence: CDR1 DFQATT, CDR2 SNEGSKA (reference sequence). V lost 2 bases, J lost 11 bases, and 3 bases stayed unmatched. This CDR3 reads CSARRDREAFF. The CDR3 coding sequence is TGCAGTGCTAGAAGGGACAGGGAGGCTTTCTTT.

The chain combines TRBV29-1 with TRBJ2-3, with a tentative D call TRBD1 (6 bases). Looked up from germline, CDR1 is SQVTM and CDR2 is ANQGSEA. Between the trimmed V and J ends, which lost 7 bases and 4 bases, there was a span of 12 bases. The CDR3 contains 12 residues. CDR3 DNA: TGCAGCGCCTCACCAGGGGCAGATACGCAGTATTTT. Encoded protein: CSASPGADTQYF.

The chain links TRBV7-3 to TRBJ2-3, with TRBD1 as a possible D gene (6 bases). V was pared by 5 bases and J by 2 bases, with 20 bases between. This CDR3 is built from 17 residues. From germline, CDR1 is SGHTA and CDR2 FQGTGA. The CDR3 region is CASSLEDTGRYTDTQYF. Here the CDR3 DNA reads TGTGCCAGCAGCCTCGAAGATACAGGGAGATACACAGATACGCAGTATTTT. The full variable domain, rest sourced from reference TRBV7-3 and TRBJ2-3, is GAGVSQTPSNKVTEKGKYVELRCDPISGHTALYWYRQSLGQGPEFLIYFQGTGAADDSGLPNDRFFAVRPEGSVSTLKIQRTERGDSAVYLCASSLEDTGRYTDTQYFGPGTRLTVL.

Details on this clonotype: This may arise from a read error, as a much more abundant clone is one base away. The rearrangement uses TRBV7-9 and TRBJ1-1; 7 positions match TRBD1. This CDR3 is built from 13 residues. Germline-derived CDR1 and CDR2 are SEHNR and FQNEAQ (reference sequence). The CDR3 reads CVSSLGDRSEAFF. The DNA of the CDR3 is TGTGTCAGCAGCTTAGGGGACAGATCTGAAGCTTTCTTT. The variable domain in full, completed from reference TRBV7-9 and TRBJ1-1, reads DTGVSQNPRHKITKRGQNVTFRCDPISEHNRLYWYRQTLGQGPEFLTYFQNEAQLEKSRLLSDRFSAERPKGSFSTLEIQRTEQGDSAMYLCVSSLGDRSEAFFGQGTRLTVV.

This clonotype was recorded many times. The limits of the CDR3 on the DNA are not certain, so only TCRdb's listed CDR3 is given. V gene TRBV12-3 or TRBV12-4 combines with J gene TRBJ1-1; no check of the table's D call, TRBD1, against the DNA was made. The CDR3 is made up of 14 amino acids, end residues included. The CDR3 here is CASILGGMNTEAFF.

The chain joins TRBV29-1 to TRBJ2-3; D uncertain. This CDR3 has 12 amino acids. V was trimmed by 0 bases and J by 6 bases, leaving 7 bases between them. Germline V gene sequence: CDR1 SQVTM, CDR2 ANQGSEA. CDR3 nucleotide sequence: TGCAGCGTTGAAGAGCAAATGGATACGCAGTATTTT. It codes for CSVEEQMDTQYF.

The chain carries TRBV28 and TRBJ2-5; 7 bases line up with TRBD2. J lost 2 bases, V lost 5 bases, and 5 bases had no gene match. This CDR3 spans 14 amino acids. From germline, CDR1 is MDHEN and CDR2 SYDVKM. The CDR3 loop reads CASSRQRGQETQYF. In DNA form, the CDR3 reads TGTGCCAGCAGTCGCCAGCGGGGACAAGAGACCCAGTACTTC.

This clonotype was seen a few times. This chain joins TRBV7-9 and TRBJ1-1; 7 bases fit TRBD1. The germline V gene encodes CDR1 SEHNR and CDR2 FQNEAQ (reference sequence). J lost 3 bases, V lost 5 bases, and 6 bases had no gene match. This CDR3 has 14 amino acids. CDR3 DNA sequence: TGTGCCAGCAGCACTACAGGGGCCTACACTGAAGCTTTCTTT. This codes for CASSTTGAYTEAFF.

Turning to this clonotype: This may stem from a read error, because a much larger clone lies one nucleotide away. The V call is TRBV28, the J call TRBJ1-3; 10 positions agree with TRBD1. CDR1 and CDR2 (germline): MDHEN, SYDVKM. The CDR3 is 15 residues long. Written as DNA, the CDR3 is TGTGCCAGCAGGGCCGGGACAGGGGTTGGATACACCATATATTTT. Residues: CASRAGTGVGYTIYF.

This clonotype was counted only a few times. The rearrangement links TRBV6-1 to TRBJ1-2; 8 bases align to TRBD1. This CDR3 has 16 amino acids. The V gene end was trimmed by 8 bases and the J gene end by 8 bases; junction bases not matched to a gene: 19. CDR1 and CDR2 from the germline V gene are MNHNS and SASEGT. CDR3 protein: CASSHLGEDRASGYTF. The CDR3 coding sequence is TGTGCCAGCTCCCACTTGGGCGAGGACAGGGCGTCGGGCTACACCTTC.

A few counts support this clonotype. This chain links TRBV7-4 with TRBJ2-7; D possibly corresponds to TRBD1 (6 bases). The germline V gene has CDR1 SGHVT and CDR2 SQSDAQ. This CDR3 region has 12 residues. The V and J ends lost 5 bases and 6 bases respectively, with 11 bases between them. The CDR3 loop is CASSLQGGEQYF. The CDR3 region has the DNA TGTGCCAGCAGCCTTCAAGGGGGCGAGCAGTACTTC.

A few counts support this clonotype. V is TRBV29-1 and J is TRBJ2-1; no definite D call. The germline V gene encodes CDR1 SQVTM and CDR2 ANQGSEA. Trimming pared 4 bases from V and 1 base from J, leaving 8 bases between. This CDR3 has 13 amino acids. CDR3 DNA: TGCAGCGTTGGAAAGGGTTCCTACAATGAGCAGTTCTTC. Amino acids: CSVGKGSYNEQFF.

This clonotype was recorded a few times. This sequence joins TRBV27 and TRBJ2-5; the D gene is possibly TRBD2 (5 bases). The CDR3 loop spans 15 amino acids. Between the trimmed V and J ends, which lost 6 bases and 0 bases, there was a span of 14 bases. Germline V lookup: CDR1 MNHEY, CDR2 SMNVEV (reference sequence). CDR3 sequence reads: CASSPSNPYQETQYF. The CDR3 DNA reads TGTGCCAGCAGCCCTAGCAATCCGTACCAAGAGACCCAGTACTTC.

The sample holds a few counts of this clonotype. The rearrangement links TRBV7-9 to TRBJ2-1, with D possibly TRBD2 on 7 matching bases. Germline loops: CDR1 SEHNR, CDR2 FQNEAQ (reference sequence). V was pared by 4 bases and J by 5 bases, with 27 bases between. CDR3 size: 19 residues. The CDR3 DNA reads TGTGCCAGCAGCTCGGACGCGACGGGGGGCCTTACTGCCCACAATGAGCAGTTCTTC. Protein product: CASSSDATGGLTAHNEQFF.